Listed below are T cell receptor beta chains from one sample, sequenced in a study of somatic mutations in cytotoxic T cells in rheumatoid arthritis. The table came from immunoSEQ multiplex PCR; TCRdb's copy has only in-frame clones and leaves some out. The sample lists around 19,000 clones, roughly 80% seen once, with around 8.9% in the top ten. The sample was CD8+ T cells sorted from blood. Receptors were obtained from an adult with rheumatoid arthritis. Both conserved end residues are part of each CDR3. The order of the fields is D gene, clone size, J gene, V gene, CDR3 DNA, CDR3 protein. The D gene is left open where the match is weak. Some rows have no size entry. The others give once, few or many, or a class for an expanded clone.

D gene: .
clone size: .
J gene: TRBJ1-2
V gene: TRBV29-1
CDR3 DNA: TGCAGCGTTGATTCGCGGTACGGCTACACCTTC
CDR3 protein: CSVDSRYGYTF

D gene: .
clone size: .
J gene: TRBJ2-1
V gene: TRBV4-1
CDR3 DNA: TGCGCCAGCAGCCAAAGGTGGAATGAGCAGTTCTTC
CDR3 protein: CASSQRWNEQFF

D gene: .
clone size: .
J gene: TRBJ2-4
V gene: TRBV2
CDR3 DNA: TGTGCCAGCAGTGAAGTTTGGGCAGATTTAGCCAAAAACATTCAGTACTTC
CDR3 protein: CASSEVWADLAKNIQYF

D gene: .
clone size: .
J gene: TRBJ2-5
V gene: TRBV5-5
CDR3 DNA: TGTGCCAGCAGCTTGAAGTCGGAGACCCAGTACTTC
CDR3 protein: CASSLKSETQYF

D gene: TRBD2
clone size: .
J gene: TRBJ2-7
V gene: TRBV27
CDR3 DNA: TGTGCCAGCAGCCCCGGGACTAGCGGTTACTACGAGCAGTACTTC
CDR3 protein: CASSPGTSGYYEQYF

D gene: .
clone size: .
J gene: TRBJ2-7
V gene: TRBV27
CDR3 DNA: TGTGCCAGCATTGGGGGTTCCTACGAGCAGTACTTC
CDR3 protein: CASIGGSYEQYF

D gene: .
clone size: once
J gene: TRBJ1-1
V gene: TRBV19
CDR3 DNA: TGTGCCAGTGCCCGGAGGTCGAGCACTGAAGCTTTCTTT
CDR3 protein: CASARRSSTEAFF

D gene: TRBD1
clone size: .
J gene: TRBJ2-1
V gene: TRBV6-4
CDR3 DNA: TGTGCCAGCAGCCGCTCAGGGACAGGGGCCTACAATGAGCAGTTCTTC
CDR3 protein: CASSRSGTGAYNEQFF

D gene: .
clone size: once
J gene: TRBJ1-6
V gene: TRBV15
CDR3 DNA: TGTGCCACCAGTGCCCGGCCGAGCTCCTATAATTCACCCCTCCACTTT
CDR3 protein: CATSARPSSYNSPLHF

D gene: TRBD1
clone size: .
J gene: TRBJ2-5
V gene: TRBV6-6
CDR3 DNA: TGTGCCAGCAGTTACACTACAGGGGGCGAAGAGACCCAGTACTTC
CDR3 protein: CASSYTTGGEETQYF

D gene: TRBD1
clone size: once
J gene: TRBJ2-7
V gene: TRBV6-1
CDR3 DNA: TGTGCCAGCAGTGAAACCGGGACAGGGGGCGCATCCTACGAGCAGTACTTC
CDR3 protein: CASSETGTGGASYEQYF

D gene: .
clone size: .
J gene: TRBJ2-5
V gene: TRBV7-6
CDR3 DNA: TGTGCCAGCAGCTTAGCGTTGGGGCAAGAGACCCAGTACTTC
CDR3 protein: CASSLALGQETQYF

D gene: TRBD1
clone size: .
J gene: TRBJ2-3
V gene: TRBV5-1
CDR3 DNA: TGCGCCAGCAGCAGGACAGGACAGTTCACAGATACGCAGTATTTT
CDR3 protein: CASSRTGQFTDTQYF

D gene: .
clone size: once
J gene: TRBJ1-6
V gene: TRBV7-9
CDR3 DNA: TGTGCCAGCAGCTTAGGGGTCGGTAATTCACCCCTCCACTTT
CDR3 protein: CASSLGVGNSPLHF

D gene: TRBD1
clone size: .
J gene: TRBJ2-1
V gene: TRBV6-5
CDR3 DNA: TGTGCCAGCAGTTACCCGGAGGGGACAGGGAACAATGAGCAGTTCTTC
CDR3 protein: CASSYPEGTGNNEQFF

D gene: TRBD2
clone size: once
J gene: TRBJ2-2
V gene: TRBV19
CDR3 DNA: TGTGCCAGTAGTATACGGGGGGAGGGCCTGGGCACCGGGGAGCTGTTTTTT
CDR3 protein: CASSIRGEGLGTGELFF

D gene: .
clone size: .
J gene: TRBJ2-3
V gene: TRBV10-2
CDR3 DNA: TGCGCCAGCAGTGAAAACGTGGGAGGGGGATTTAGCACAGATACGCAGTATTTT
CDR3 protein: CASSENVGGGFSTDTQYF

D gene: .
clone size: .
J gene: TRBJ2-5
V gene: TRBV9
CDR3 DNA: TGTGCCAGCAGCGTAGTCGCTTCACAAGGCCGGGAGACCCAGTACTTC
CDR3 protein: CASSVVASQGRETQYF

D gene: .
clone size: few
J gene: TRBJ2-7
V gene: TRBV27
CDR3 DNA: TGTGCCAGCGGACTATCCTACGAGCAGTACTTC
CDR3 protein: CASGLSYEQYF

D gene: .
clone size: .
J gene: TRBJ2-1
V gene: TRBV7-9
CDR3 DNA: TGTGCCAGCAGCTTAGTTAAGGGGGGGTGGAATGAGCAGTTCTTC
CDR3 protein: CASSLVKGGWNEQFF

D gene: TRBD2
clone size: .
J gene: TRBJ2-1
V gene: TRBV15
CDR3 DNA: TGTGCCACCTCCCGAGGTAGCGGGGGGTACAATGAGCAGTTCTTC
CDR3 protein: CATSRGSGGYNEQFF

D gene: .
clone size: once
J gene: TRBJ1-1
V gene: TRBV4-1
CDR3 DNA: TGCGCCAGCAGGGCCCGTGGGGAGGGGAACACTGAAGCTTTCTTT
CDR3 protein: CASRARGEGNTEAFF

D gene: .
clone size: .
J gene: TRBJ1-6
V gene: TRBV27
CDR3 DNA: TGTGCCAGCAGTTTTCAGACAGTGAATTCACCCCTCCACTTT
CDR3 protein: CASSFQTVNSPLHF

D gene: .
clone size: .
J gene: TRBJ1-2
V gene: TRBV14
CDR3 DNA: TGTGCCAGCAGCCCGAACATTGGGGAGGCGGATGGCTACACCTTC
CDR3 protein: CASSPNIGEADGYTF

D gene: .
clone size: .
J gene: TRBJ1-2
V gene: TRBV7-8
CDR3 DNA: TGTGCCAGCAGCGAGTCAGCCTACTATGGCTACACCTTC
CDR3 protein: CASSESAYYGYTF

D gene: .
clone size: few
J gene: TRBJ2-7
V gene: TRBV19
CDR3 DNA: TGTGCCAGTAGGGTCAGCATTGTGAGCTACGAGCAGTACTTC
CDR3 protein: CASRVSIVSYEQYF

D gene: .
clone size: large
J gene: TRBJ1-1
V gene: TRBV6-4
CDR3 DNA: TGTGCCAGCAGTGACTCAGTTGAAAGGTTCACTGAAGCTTTCTTT
CDR3 protein: CASSDSVERFTEAFF

D gene: TRBD2
clone size: once
J gene: TRBJ2-7
V gene: TRBV6-4
CDR3 DNA: TGTGCCAGCAGTGAAGGACTAGCGGGTCCCTACGAGCAGTACTTC
CDR3 protein: CASSEGLAGPYEQYF

D gene: .
clone size: .
J gene: TRBJ1-2
V gene: TRBV25-1
CDR3 DNA: TGTGCCAGCAGTGAGGGCAGGAGCTATGGCTACACCTTC
CDR3 protein: CASSEGRSYGYTF

D gene: .
clone size: .
J gene: TRBJ2-1
V gene: TRBV29-1
CDR3 DNA: TGCAGCGTTGTAGGGGGAGCCATGGTCAATAATGAGCAGTTCTTC
CDR3 protein: CSVVGGAMVNNEQFF

D gene: TRBD1
clone size: .
J gene: TRBJ2-1
V gene: TRBV27
CDR3 DNA: TGTGCCAGCAGTTTGGGACAGGGCAATGAGCAGTTCTTC
CDR3 protein: CASSLGQGNEQFF

D gene: .
clone size: .
J gene: TRBJ2-7
V gene: TRBV11-2
CDR3 DNA: TGTGCCAGCAGCTTTGGCCAGCCCTACGAGCAGTACTTC
CDR3 protein: CASSFGQPYEQYF

D gene: .
clone size: few
J gene: TRBJ1-2
V gene: TRBV6-5
CDR3 DNA: TGTGCCAGCACAGGGGCAGACTATGGCTACACCTTC
CDR3 protein: CASTGADYGYTF

D gene: TRBD2
clone size: .
J gene: TRBJ2-5
V gene: TRBV7-2
CDR3 DNA: TGTGCCAGCAGCTTAACGCTAGCGGGGAAGTACCAAGAGACCCAGTACTTC
CDR3 protein: CASSLTLAGKYQETQYF

D gene: TRBD1
clone size: .
J gene: TRBJ1-2
V gene: TRBV6-5
CDR3 DNA: TGTGCCAGCAGTCCCCAGGGGGGAGCCGCTAAAGGCTACACCTTC
CDR3 protein: CASSPQGGAAKGYTF

D gene: TRBD2
clone size: .
J gene: TRBJ2-1
V gene: TRBV28
CDR3 DNA: TGTGCCAGCAGTTTCCGCCTAGCGGGGGAGCAGTTCTTC
CDR3 protein: CASSFRLAGEQFF

D gene: .
clone size: .
J gene: TRBJ2-3
V gene: TRBV29-1
CDR3 DNA: TGCAGCGTTGACGGTTGGGGTACTTCTAGCACAGATACGCAGTATTTT
CDR3 protein: CSVDGWGTSSTDTQYF

D gene: TRBD1
clone size: .
J gene: TRBJ1-1
V gene: TRBV28
CDR3 DNA: TGTGCCAGCAGTTTACCGACAGGGCTTTGGCCTGAAGCTTTCTTT
CDR3 protein: CASSLPTGLWPEAFF

D gene: TRBD2
clone size: .
J gene: TRBJ2-1
V gene: TRBV9
CDR3 DNA: TGTGCCAGCAGCGCCCCTAGCGGAGTTGGAAATGAGCAGTTCTTC
CDR3 protein: CASSAPSGVGNEQFF

D gene: .
clone size: .
J gene: TRBJ1-3
V gene: TRBV29-1
CDR3 DNA: TGCAGCGTTGAAGATGGGCCCACTGGAAACACCATATATTTT
CDR3 protein: CSVEDGPTGNTIYF

D gene: .
clone size: .
J gene: TRBJ2-7
V gene: TRBV20-1
CDR3 DNA: TGCAGTGCCAGGAGGGTTGGCGAGCAGTACTTC
CDR3 protein: CSARRVGEQYF

D gene: .
clone size: .
J gene: TRBJ1-5
V gene: TRBV27
CDR3 DNA: TGTGCCAGCAGTCCGACAGGCCGGGGCAATCAGCCCCAGCATTTT
CDR3 protein: CASSPTGRGNQPQHF

D gene: TRBD1
clone size: .
J gene: TRBJ2-7
V gene: TRBV5-4
CDR3 DNA: TGTGCCAGCAGCAATGGGGACAGGGGCTACGAGCAGTACTTC
CDR3 protein: CASSNGDRGYEQYF

D gene: .
clone size: once
J gene: TRBJ1-1
V gene: TRBV6-6
CDR3 DNA: TGTGCCAGCAGTTACGGGGGGAACACTGAAGCTTTCTTT
CDR3 protein: CASSYGGNTEAFF

D gene: TRBD2
clone size: .
J gene: TRBJ2-5
V gene: TRBV6-1
CDR3 DNA: TGTGCCAGCAGTGAAGCTAGCGGGGGCCAAGAGACCCAGTACTTC
CDR3 protein: CASSEASGGQETQYF

D gene: .
clone size: .
J gene: TRBJ2-7
V gene: TRBV5-6
CDR3 DNA: TGTGCCAGCAGCTTTAGTGTACAGCAGTACTTC
CDR3 protein: CASSFSVQQYF

D gene: TRBD1
clone size: few
J gene: TRBJ2-7
V gene: TRBV9
CDR3 DNA: TGTGCCAGCAGCGTAGCCGGGACAGGGCTTACCTACGAGCAGTACTTC
CDR3 protein: CASSVAGTGLTYEQYF

D gene: .
clone size: .
J gene: TRBJ1-1
V gene: TRBV4-2
CDR3 DNA: TGTGCCAGCAGCCAAGATATCACAGGGCAACGTGGCACTGAAGCTTTCTTT
CDR3 protein: CASSQDITGQRGTEAFF

D gene: TRBD1
clone size: .
J gene: TRBJ2-5
V gene: TRBV5-6
CDR3 DNA: TGTGCCAGCAGCTCGGGACAGCAAGAGACCCAGTACTTC
CDR3 protein: CASSSGQQETQYF

D gene: .
clone size: .
J gene: TRBJ1-1
V gene: TRBV25-1
CDR3 DNA: TGTGCCAGCGGAAGGGGCACTGAAGCTTTCTTT
CDR3 protein: CASGRGTEAFF

D gene: TRBD2
clone size: .
J gene: TRBJ2-3
V gene: TRBV2
CDR3 DNA: TGTGCCAGCAAGGCTAGCGGGAGCACAGATACGCAGTATTTT
CDR3 protein: CASKASGSTDTQYF

D gene: TRBD2
clone size: .
J gene: TRBJ2-3
V gene: TRBV7-2
CDR3 DNA: TGTGCCAGCAGCGCCGGACTAGCGGGGGAAACAGATACGCAGTATTTT
CDR3 protein: CASSAGLAGETDTQYF

D gene: .
clone size: .
J gene: TRBJ1-4
V gene: TRBV9
CDR3 DNA: TGTGCCAGCAGCCCCCCCGGAGTCGGCGGCGAAAAACTGTTTTTT
CDR3 protein: CASSPPGVGGEKLFF

D gene: .
clone size: .
J gene: TRBJ2-2
V gene: TRBV10-1
CDR3 DNA: TGCGCCAGCAGTGAGTCGAAGGCGGGCAGGGTGGCCGGGGAGCTGTTTTTT
CDR3 protein: CASSESKAGRVAGELFF